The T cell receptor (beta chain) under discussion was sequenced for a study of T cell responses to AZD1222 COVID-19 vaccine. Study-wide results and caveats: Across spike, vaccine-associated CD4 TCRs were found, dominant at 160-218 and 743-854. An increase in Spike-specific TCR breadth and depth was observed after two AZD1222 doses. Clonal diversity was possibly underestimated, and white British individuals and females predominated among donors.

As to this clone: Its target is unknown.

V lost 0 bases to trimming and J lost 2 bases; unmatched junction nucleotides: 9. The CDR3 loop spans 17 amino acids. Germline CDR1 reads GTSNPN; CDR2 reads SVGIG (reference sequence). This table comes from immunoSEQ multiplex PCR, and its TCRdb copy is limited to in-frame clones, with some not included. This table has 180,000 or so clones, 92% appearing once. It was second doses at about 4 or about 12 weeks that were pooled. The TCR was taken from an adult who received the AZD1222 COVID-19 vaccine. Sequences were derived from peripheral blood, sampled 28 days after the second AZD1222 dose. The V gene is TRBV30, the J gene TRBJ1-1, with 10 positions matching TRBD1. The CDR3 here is CAWSVMTGGFPNTEAFF. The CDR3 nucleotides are TGTGCCTGGAGTGTTATGACAGGGGGCTTCCCAAACACTGAAGCTTTCTTT.